This is a list of T cell receptor beta chains from one sample in a study of T cells in Graves' hyperthyroidism and ophthalmopathy. TCRdb passed the multiplex PCR reads through MiXCR, listing each CDR3 protein once. The sample lists about 590,000 distinct CDR3 sequences, over 12% occurring once. Sample: blood. The receptors originated from a woman aged 18-29 years with Graves' ophthalmopathy. Each CDR3 is given with its conserved first and last residue. A D gene is named only where the DNA matches it firmly. The size of a clone is reported for some rows only, either as once, few or many, or as a class for expanded clones.

D,J,size,V,DNA,CDR3
.,TRBJ1-5,many,TRBV2,TGTGCCAGCAGCTCCGGGGCCAGGGGCAATCAGCCCCAGCATTTT,CASSSGARGNQPQHF
TRBD1,TRBJ2-5,many,TRBV11-2,TGTGCCAGCAGCTTAGGGTCCGGGACAGCCTTTCAAGAGACCCAGTACTTC,CASSLGSGTAFQETQYF
TRBD2,TRBJ2-4,many,TRBV7-9,TGTGCCAGCAGCCCTTTGGCGGGAGGGCTTTCCAAAAACATTCAGTACTTC,CASSPLAGGLSKNIQYF
TRBD2,TRBJ2-7,many,TRBV3-1,TGTGCCAGCAGCCAAGATAGGGGACTAGCGGGCTACGAGCAGTACTTC,CASSQDRGLAGYEQYF
.,TRBJ1-5,few,TRBV15,TGTGCCACCAGCAGAGCTCTCGACGGGAGCAATCAGCCCCAGCATTTT,CATSRALDGSNQPQHF
TRBD2,TRBJ2-4,many,TRBV7-9,TGTGCCAGCAGCTTAGCGGGACTAGCGGGATGGAACATTCAGTACTTC,CASSLAGLAGWNIQYF
.,TRBJ1-6,many,TRBV28,TGTGCCAGCAGTCCGCCGAATCGGGATTCACCCCTCCACTTT,CASSPPNRDSPLHF
.,TRBJ2-3,.,TRBV7-9,TGTGCCAGCAGCCCCATAGGGGGGCCCACAGATACGCAGTATTTT,CASSPIGGPTDTQYF
.,TRBJ2-1,few,TRBV29-1,TGCAGCGCCCGGAGTAGCGGAAATGAGCAGTTCTTC,CSARSSGNEQFF
.,TRBJ1-1,many,TRBV11-1,TGTGCCAGCAGCCACGGACAGAGCGGCACTGAAGCTTTCTTT,CASSHGQSGTEAFF
TRBD1,TRBJ1-1,many,TRBV7-6,TGTGCCAGCAGCTTAGCCACAGGGGATTCCGTTGAAGCTTTCTTT,CASSLATGDSVEAFF
TRBD1,TRBJ1-5,few,TRBV30,TGTGCCTGGAGTACGCGACAGGGGGGGTTTAAGAGCAATCAGCCCCAGCATTTT,CAWSTRQGGFKSNQPQHF
.,TRBJ2-7,many,TRBV12-3/TRBV12-4,TGTGCCAGCAGTTTAAACACCCGAGCCTACGAGCAGTACTTC,CASSLNTRAYEQYF
.,TRBJ1-5,many,TRBV27,TGTGCCAGCAGTTTAACAGGGCGGTATCAGCCCCAGCATTTT,CASSLTGRYQPQHF
TRBD1,TRBJ1-2,.,TRBV19,TGTGCCAGTAGTATTACAGGGGCCACTTTCTATGGCTACACCTTC,CASSITGATFYGYTF
.,TRBJ1-3,few,TRBV13,TGTGCCAGCAGCTCCATATTCGGAAACACCATATATTTT,CASSSIFGNTIYF
TRBD1,TRBJ2-7,many,TRBV29-1,TGCAGCGCCGGGACAGGGAACTACGAGCAGTACTTC,CSAGTGNYEQYF
TRBD1,TRBJ2-7,.,TRBV7-9,TGTGCCAGCAGCTTGTCCGGGACAGGGAATGCGGACGAGCAGTACTTC,CASSLSGTGNADEQYF
TRBD1,TRBJ1-1,many,TRBV5-1,TGCGCCAGCAGCGCAACAGGGGCAGGCACTGAAGCTTTCTTT,CASSATGAGTEAFF
.,TRBJ1-1,many,TRBV28,TGTGCCAGCAAAGGCAGAGACACTGAAGCTTTCTTT,CASKGRDTEAFF
TRBD2,TRBJ2-1,.,TRBV7-9,TGTGCCAGCAGCTTATCAGCGGGAGCCTACAATGAGCAGTTCTTC,CASSLSAGAYNEQFF
TRBD1,TRBJ2-7,many,TRBV6-1,TGTGCCAGCAGTTCTGGGACAGGGAAAGGCGAGCAGTACTTC,CASSSGTGKGEQYF
.,TRBJ1-6,.,TRBV12-5,TGTGCTAGTGGTTTGGTACGCGGGGGGACGAATTTTGACATCTATAATTCACCCCTCCACTTT,CASGLVRGGTNFDIYNSPLHF
.,TRBJ1-1,few,TRBV12-3/TRBV12-4,TGTGCCAGCAGTCTGGGGGGGGGGGGGCAAACTGAAGCTTTCTTT,CASSLGGGGQTEAFF
TRBD1,TRBJ2-7,many,TRBV27,TGTGCCAGCAGTTTCTTCGGGACAGGTCTACCCTACGAGCAGTACTTC,CASSFFGTGLPYEQYF
TRBD1,TRBJ1-5,.,TRBV10-3,TGTGCCATCAGTGAGGACAGGGGAAATCAGCCCCAGCATTTT,CAISEDRGNQPQHF
TRBD1,TRBJ2-7,many,TRBV30,TGTGCCTGGAGTCGCCCCGGGACAGGGGCTAGCGAGCAGTACTTC,CAWSRPGTGASEQYF
TRBD2,TRBJ2-3,few,TRBV19,TGTGCCAGTAGTACCCAGAGCGGGAGGATCACAGATACGCAGTATTTT,CASSTQSGRITDTQYF